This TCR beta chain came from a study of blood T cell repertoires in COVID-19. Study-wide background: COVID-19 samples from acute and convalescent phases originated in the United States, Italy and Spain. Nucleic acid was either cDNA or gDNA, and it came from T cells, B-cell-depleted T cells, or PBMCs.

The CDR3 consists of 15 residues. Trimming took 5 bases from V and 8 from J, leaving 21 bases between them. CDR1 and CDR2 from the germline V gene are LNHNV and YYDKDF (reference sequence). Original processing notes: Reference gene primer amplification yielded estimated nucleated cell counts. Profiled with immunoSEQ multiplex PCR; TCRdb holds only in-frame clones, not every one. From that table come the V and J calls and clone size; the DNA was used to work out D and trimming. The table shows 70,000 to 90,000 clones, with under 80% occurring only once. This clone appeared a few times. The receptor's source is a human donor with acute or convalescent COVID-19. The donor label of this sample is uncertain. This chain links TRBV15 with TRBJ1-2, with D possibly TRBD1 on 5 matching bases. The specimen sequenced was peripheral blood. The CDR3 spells CATSGQYPPGEGYTF. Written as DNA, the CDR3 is TGTGCCACCAGCGGCCAGTATCCTCCGGGGGAAGGCTACACCTTC.